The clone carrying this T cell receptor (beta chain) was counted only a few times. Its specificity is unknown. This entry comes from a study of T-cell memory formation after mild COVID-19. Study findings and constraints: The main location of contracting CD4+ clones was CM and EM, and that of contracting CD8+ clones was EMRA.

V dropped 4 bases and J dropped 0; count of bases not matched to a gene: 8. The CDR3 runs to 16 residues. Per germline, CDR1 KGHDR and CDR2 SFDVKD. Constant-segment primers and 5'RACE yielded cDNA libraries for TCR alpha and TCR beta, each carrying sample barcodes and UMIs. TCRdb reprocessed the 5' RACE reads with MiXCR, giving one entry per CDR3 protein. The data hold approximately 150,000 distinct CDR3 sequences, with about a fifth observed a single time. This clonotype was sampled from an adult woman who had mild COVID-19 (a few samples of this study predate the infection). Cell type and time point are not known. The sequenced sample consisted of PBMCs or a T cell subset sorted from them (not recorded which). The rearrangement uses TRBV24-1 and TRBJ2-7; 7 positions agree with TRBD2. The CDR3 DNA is TGTGCCACCAGTGACCCCGGGAGGAGCAGCTCCTACGAGCAGTACTTC. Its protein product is CATSDPGRSSSYEQYF.